Detailed here is one TCR beta chain. TCRdb used MiXCR to reprocess the 5' RACE reads, holding one entry per CDR3 protein. Found here are 300,000 to 450,000 distinct CDR3 sequences, roughly 28% of them singletons; the top ten hold roughly 5.5%. This entry comes from a study of identical twins' blood T cells. The sequenced sample was PBMCs. The receptor comes from a woman between 18 and 50 years old in good health.

The CDR3 sequence: CAAYGVLDGYTF. CDR3 nucleotides: TGTGCCGCATACGGGGTTTTGGATGGCTACACCTTC. The genes are TRBV10-3 and TRBJ1-2, with D uncertain. The germline V and J ends were trimmed by 11 bases and 6 bases, with 16 bases remaining between them. The CDR3 consists of 12 residues. Germline assignment: CDR1 ENHRY and CDR2 SYGVKD.